Following are 9 T cell receptor beta chains from one sample sequenced in a study of blood T cell repertoires in COVID-19. Data came from immunoSEQ multiplex PCR; TCRdb stores just in-frame clones and leaves some out. The sample lists fewer than 350,000 clones; roughly 90% were seen once. The sample taken for sequencing was peripheral blood. The receptors come from a woman aged 55-69 years with COVID-19, enrolled during active disease.

This clone was seen once. The gene calls are TRBV7-2 and TRBJ2-7, with a weak D call TRBD2 (7 bases). V was shortened by 6 bases and J by 1 base, with 13 bases between the two germline ends. The CDR3 has 14 residues. Per the germline V gene, CDR1 is SGHTA and CDR2 is FQGNSA. The CDR3: CASRGGGRSYEQYF. As DNA, the CDR3 is TGTGCCAGCAGGGGAGGGGGGAGGTCCTACGAGCAGTACTTC. The complete variable domain, with remaining parts taken from reference TRBV7-2 and TRBJ2-7, reads GAGVSQSPSNKVTEKGKDVELRCDPISGHTALYWYRQSLGQGLEFLIYFQGNSAPDKSGLPSDRFSAERTGGSVSTLTIQRTQQEDSAVYLCASRGGGRSYEQYFGPGTRLTVT.

V usage is TRBV19 and J usage is TRBJ1-4; weak D call: TRBD1 (5 bases). This CDR3 has 14 residues. The V gene's germline CDR1 is LNHDA and CDR2 SQIVND (reference sequence). Trimming removed 4 bases from V and 8 bases from J, with 14 bases in between. For the CDR3, the DNA is TGTGCCAGTAGTAGGACGACCGGGGGAGAAAAACTGTTTTTT. The encoded protein is CASSRTTGGEKLFF.

The chain uses TRBV5-1 and TRBJ2-7, with TRBD2 matching 11 bases. Unmatched junction bases numbered 4, after V lost 4 bases and J lost 7 bases. The CDR3 consists of 13 residues. From germline, CDR1 is SGHRS and CDR2 YFSETQ. CDR3 sequence: CASSGSSGGEQYF. CDR3 DNA: TGCGCCAGCAGCGGCTCTAGCGGGGGGGAGCAGTACTTC.

The chain recombines TRBV4-1 with TRBJ1-3; D not certain. The CDR3 has 16 residues. Trimming removed 0 bases at V and 0 bases at J, with 9 bases between. Germline assignment: CDR1 MGHRA and CDR2 YSYEKL. The CDR3 region has the DNA TGCGCCAGCAGCCAAGACCGTAGCTACTCTGGAAACACCATATATTTT. Protein product: CASSQDRSYSGNTIYF.

The chain combines TRBV7-8 with TRBJ1-2; 8 bases line up with TRBD1. The CDR3 has 16 amino acids. V shed 6 bases, J shed 8 bases, and the junction held 17 bases outside the gene matches. Germline loops: CDR1 SGHVS, CDR2 FQNEAQ. CDR3 protein: CASSFATGGTGGGYTF. The DNA of the CDR3 is TGTGCCAGCAGTTTCGCAACGGGCGGGACAGGAGGCGGCTACACCTTC.

The gene calls are TRBV18 and TRBJ2-7; a possible D gene is TRBD1 (5 bases). There are 13 residues in the CDR3. V was pared by 5 bases and J by 1 base, with 9 bases between. Germline V gene sequence: CDR1 KGHSH, CDR2 LQKENI. CDR3 sequence reads: CASSLQDSYEQYF. In DNA form, the CDR3 reads TGTGCCAGCTCATTACAGGATTCCTACGAGCAGTACTTC.

The V gene is TRBV19, the J gene TRBJ1-5, with a tentative D call TRBD1 (5 bases). The CDR3 contains 15 residues. Deletions cut 5 bases from V and 5 bases from J, with 16 bases between. Per germline, CDR1 LNHDA and CDR2 SQIVND (reference sequence). The chain's CDR3 is CASSPTATGDQPQHF. The CDR3 nucleotides are TGTGCCAGTAGTCCGACAGCAACAGGAGATCAGCCCCAGCATTTT.

The chain links TRBV5-4 to TRBJ2-3, with 10 bases that match TRBD2. The CDR3 loop spans 16 amino acids. Germline V gene data show CDR1 as SGHNT and CDR2 as YYREEE (reference sequence). J lost 4 bases, V lost 4 bases, and 9 bases had no gene match. The CDR3 here is CASSGTGTSVSDTQYF. The DNA for the CDR3 is TGTGCCAGCAGCGGGACCGGGACTAGCGTCTCAGATACGCAGTATTTT. Filled out from reference TRBV5-4 and TRBJ2-3, the complete variable domain reads ETGVTQSPTHLIKTRGQQVTLRCSSQSGHNTVSWYQQALGQGPQFIFQYYREEENGRGNFPPRFSGLQFPNYSSELNVNALELDDSALYLCASSGTGTSVSDTQYFGPGTRLTVL.

This clone was observed a few times. V gene TRBV28 combines with J gene TRBJ2-1; TRBD2 is a possible D gene (6 bases). The CDR3 runs 19 residues. Germline CDR1 reads MDHEN; CDR2 reads SYDVKM. Trimming removed 8 bases from V and 2 bases from J, with 28 bases in between. Written as DNA, the CDR3 is TGTGCCAGCGGGGGGACGGAGGGTATCGGGCTTAGCCCCTACAATGAGCAGTTCTTC. Translation: CASGGTEGIGLSPYNEQFF. Full variable domain (rest looked up from reference TRBV28 and TRBJ2-1): DVKVTQSSRYLVKRTGEKVFLECVQDMDHENMFWYRQDPGLGLRLIYFSYDVKMKEKGDIPEGYSVSREKKERFSLILESASTNQTSMYLCASGGTEGIGLSPYNEQFFGPGTRLTVL.